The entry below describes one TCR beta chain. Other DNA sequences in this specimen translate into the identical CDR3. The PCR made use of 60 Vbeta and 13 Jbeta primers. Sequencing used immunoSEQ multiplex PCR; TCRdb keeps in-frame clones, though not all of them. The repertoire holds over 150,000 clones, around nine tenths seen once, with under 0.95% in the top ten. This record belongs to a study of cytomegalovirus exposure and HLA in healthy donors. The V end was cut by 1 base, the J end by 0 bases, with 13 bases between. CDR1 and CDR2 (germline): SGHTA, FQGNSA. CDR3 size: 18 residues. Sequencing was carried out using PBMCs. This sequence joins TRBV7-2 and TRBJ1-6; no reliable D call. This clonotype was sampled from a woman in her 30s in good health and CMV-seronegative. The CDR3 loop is CASSLGTPFSSYNSPLHF. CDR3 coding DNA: TGTGCCAGCAGCTTAGGGACTCCTTTCAGCTCCTATAATTCACCCCTCCACTTT.